The sequence of this T cell receptor beta chain was determined in a study of blood T cell repertoires in COVID-19. Study summary: Researchers got acute and convalescent COVID-19 samples from the United States, Italy and Spain. PBMCs, B-cell-depleted T cells, or T cells provided the cDNA or gDNA that made up the material.

The CDR3 has 13 residues. From germline, CDR1 is SGHTA and CDR2 FQGNSA. V was cut by 2 bases and J by 5 bases, with 9 bases left in between. As processed by the authors: Reference gene primer amplification gave estimated nucleated cell counts. Measured with immunoSEQ multiplex PCR; TCRdb has only the in-frame clones, and not every one. Clonal size and the V and J genes are those of that table, whereas D and trimming came from the DNA. The table has about 70,000 clones, 70% to 85% seen once. To note about this clone: Other DNA variants within this sample encode the same CDR3.

The sample consisted of peripheral blood. The sequence came from a woman aged 70-85 years with acute or convalescent COVID-19. The rearrangement joins TRBV7-2 to TRBJ1-1, with D perhaps TRBD1 (5 bases). CDR3 nucleotides: TGTGCCAGCAGCTTACGGGGGGGAACTGAAGCTTTCTTT. Amino acids: CASSLRGGTEAFF.